Shown below are 5 T cell receptor beta chains from a single sample sequenced in a study of CD8+ T cells in alopecia areata. Sequencing templates came from extracted RNA that was reverse transcribed into cDNA. Produced via immunoSEQ multiplex PCR; TCRdb's table is partial and in-frame only. The top ten clones hold nearly 30% of a sample with some 100,000 clones, about 61% of them seen once. Treatment meaning: oral pan-JAK inhibitor, 5-10 mg twice daily. Sequencing used CD8+ T cells sorted from blood, obtained at week 4, from a patient treated with tofacitinib. The source of these receptors is a human donor with alopecia areata.

The chain links TRBV27 to TRBJ1-1; weak D call: TRBD1 (6 bases). The CDR3 consists of 12 residues. The germline V gene has CDR1 MNHEY and CDR2 SMNVEV (reference sequence). V lost 8 bases, J lost 5 bases, and 12 bases lay in between. The DNA for the CDR3 is TGTGCCAGCTTAAAGGGGGGAACTGAAGCTTTCTTT. Translating gives CASLKGGTEAFF.

The V call is TRBV29-1, the J call TRBJ1-2; possibly TRBD1 for D (6 bases). There are 13 residues in the CDR3. Germline CDR1 is SQVTM and CDR2 is ANQGSEA. The V end lost 7 bases, the J end lost 4 bases, and 16 bases lay between the germline ends. The CDR3 DNA follows: TGCAGCGGGCTCAGGGGATTGAGCTATGGCTACACCTTC. This sequence encodes CSGLRGLSYGYTF.

This clone was seen more than once but under ten times. The rearrangement links TRBV5-1 to TRBJ2-1; 9 bases agree with TRBD2. Germline V lookup: CDR1 SGHRS, CDR2 YFSETQ. After removal of 2 bases from V and 7 bases from J, the junction contained 7 bases not matched to a gene. This CDR3 comprises 15 residues. The CDR3: CASSFGLAGINEQFF. The CDR3 nucleotides read TGCGCCAGCAGCTTCGGGCTAGCGGGGATTAATGAGCAGTTCTTC.

This sequence joins TRBV5-1 and TRBJ2-3; possible D gene TRBD1, 6 bases. Trimming stripped 8 bases from V and 1 base from J, with 20 bases between. The CDR3 has 16 residues. The germline gives CDR1 SGHRS, CDR2 YFSETQ. The CDR3 nucleotides are TGCGCCAGTCCTACGAGGGACACCAAGCGCACAGATACGCAGTATTTT. Its translation: CASPTRDTKRTDTQYF.

This clone was found a few times. The chain uses TRBV29-1 and TRBJ1-1; D might be TRBD1 (6 bases). Germline V gives CDR1 SQVTM, CDR2 ANQGSEA. V dropped 6 bases and J dropped 2 bases, with 10 bases sitting between them. The CDR3 length is 12 residues. CDR3 region: CSVQGYNTEAFF. CDR3 DNA: TGCAGCGTACAGGGATACAACACTGAAGCTTTCTTT.